One and the same sample provided the 28 T cell receptor beta chains below, sequenced in a study of ipilimumab plus nivolumab after autologous stem cell transplantation. Sequencing used immunoSEQ multiplex PCR; TCRdb keeps in-frame clones, though not all of them. The data show approximately 84,000 clones, with 75% to 85% seen just once and less than 2.5% held by the top ten. The sample in question was PBMCs, obtained in a trial of ipilimumab plus nivolumab as post-transplant consolidation. Every receptor here comes from a male donor with diffuse large B-cell lymphoma.

This chain's CDR3 is CASSPNSGGSAYNEQFF. The CDR3 nucleotides are TGTGCCAGCTCACCAAATAGCGGGGGTTCTGCCTACAATGAGCAGTTCTTC. The rearrangement uses TRBV18 and TRBJ2-1, with 9 bases lining up with TRBD2. The trim removed 2 bases at V and 2 bases at J, leaving 7 bases unmatched. CDR1 and CDR2 from the germline V gene are KGHSH and LQKENI. The CDR3 covers 17 residues.

This clone is a singleton in its sample. The rearrangement joins TRBV27 to TRBJ2-3; D is unclear. The V gene lost 6 bases and the J gene lost 5 bases, with 9 bases spanning the gap. Germline values: CDR1 MNHEY, CDR2 SMNVEV (reference sequence). This CDR3 region has 12 residues. The CDR3 coding sequence is TGTGCCAGCAGCAACGGCCTAGATACGCAGTATTTT. This gives the protein CASSNGLDTQYF.

The rearrangement links TRBV5-6 to TRBJ2-5; possibly TRBD1 for D (7 bases). V was pared by 7 bases and J by 3 bases, with 16 bases between. The CDR3 consists of 14 residues. Germline assignment: CDR1 SGHDT and CDR2 YYEEEE. The DNA of the CDR3 is TGTGCCAGCGGCTCCCGCAGGGGGGAAGAGACCCAGTACTTC. This codes for CASGSRRGEETQYF.

Written as DNA, the CDR3 is TGTGCCAGCAGTTTGTTTTCTGGGGAGGGGTATGGCTACACCTTC. It specifies CASSLFSGEGYGYTF. V usage is TRBV28 and J usage is TRBJ1-2; D may be TRBD1 (5 bases). Germline assignment: CDR1 MDHEN and CDR2 SYDVKM. The CDR3 has 15 amino acids. V was pared by 3 bases and J by 5 bases, with 16 bases between.

This chain connects TRBV29-1 to TRBJ2-3; 12 nucleotides agree with TRBD2. The CDR3 loop spans 15 amino acids. Trimming at V came to 1 base and at J to 4 bases, leaving 3 bases not matched to a gene. Germline CDR1 reads SQVTM; CDR2 reads ANQGSEA. In nucleotides, the CDR3 is TGCAGCGTTGAAGGGACTAGCGGGGTGGCAGATACGCAGTATTTT. It codes for CSVEGTSGVADTQYF.

CDR3 DNA sequence: TGCGCCAGCAGCTTGGGCCGCAACAATGAGCAGTTCTTC. As protein: CASSLGRNNEQFF. The chain carries TRBV5-1 and TRBJ2-1; no clear D gene. The CDR3 covers 13 residues. Germline values: CDR1 SGHRS, CDR2 YFSETQ. Trimming pared 0 bases from V and 5 bases from J, leaving 6 bases between.

The chain links TRBV2 to TRBJ2-7, with 7 bases fitting TRBD1. Germline V gene lookup returns CDR1 SNHLY and CDR2 FYNNEI. The length of the CDR3 is 14 residues. V lost 7 bases to trimming and J lost 3 bases; unmatched junction nucleotides: 9. The CDR3 protein is CASKHSGTVYEQYF. In nucleotides, the CDR3 is TGTGCCAGCAAACATTCCGGGACAGTCTACGAGCAGTACTTC. Full variable domain (remainder filled in from reference TRBV2 and TRBJ2-7): EPEVTQTPSHQVTQMGQEVILRCVPISNHLYFYWYRQILGQKVEFLVSFYNNEISEKSEIFDDQFSVERPDGSNFTLKIRSTKLEDSAMYFCASKHSGTVYEQYFGPGTRLTVT.

This clone turned up a few times. V and J are TRBV6-7 and TRBJ2-7, with TRBD2 matching 8 bases. TRBV6-7 has ORF status, its function being uncertain. J was trimmed by 3 bases and V by 2 bases; bases with no gene match: 12. The CDR3 has 17 amino acids. The DNA of the CDR3 is TGTGCCAGCAGTTACACGAAAGCCTCGACTAGCGACTACGAGCAGTACTTC. Translating it yields CASSYTKASTSDYEQYF.

CDR3 protein: CASSLEEGGAGSSYNSPLHF. The CDR3 region has the DNA TGTGCCAGCAGCCTCGAGGAGGGAGGGGCCGGGAGCTCCTATAATTCACCCCTCCACTTT. The chain combines TRBV9 with TRBJ1-6; perhaps TRBD1 as D (5 bases). This CDR3 contains 20 residues. V gave up 4 bases and J gave up 0 bases, with 23 bases separating them. Per germline, CDR1 SGDLS and CDR2 YYNGEE.

DNA for the CDR3: TGTGCCAGCTCACCGAGTAGGGTGCTTGGCTTGGCTGAAGCTTTCTTT. This sequence encodes CASSPSRVLGLAEAFF. V is TRBV18 and J is TRBJ1-1; D is uncertain. The CDR3 consists of 16 residues. V lost 3 bases and J lost 6, with 20 bases in between. The germline V gene encodes CDR1 KGHSH and CDR2 LQKENI.

The V call is TRBV7-6, the J call TRBJ2-7; 7 bases align to TRBD1. The V and J ends lost 2 bases and 7 bases, in that order; junction bases with no gene match: 8. The CDR3 runs to 14 residues. From germline, CDR1 is SGHVS and CDR2 FNYEAQ. This CDR3 is CASSLSLGQEEQYF. The CDR3 bases are TGTGCCAGCAGCTTATCGCTTGGACAGGAAGAGCAGTACTTC.

This clone was recorded once. This CDR3 reads CASSITGSDTQYF. The CDR3 DNA reads as TGTGCCAGCAGCATTACAGGGTCAGATACGCAGTATTTT. The chain employs TRBV7-3 and TRBJ2-3, with D perhaps TRBD1 (6 bases). CDR1 and CDR2 from the germline V gene are SGHTA and FQGTGA. The CDR3 contains 13 residues. V dropped 5 bases and J dropped 4 bases, with 10 bases sitting between them. The variable domain in full, with the rest retrieved from reference TRBV7-3 and TRBJ2-3, is GAGVSQTPSNKVTEKGKYVELRCDPISGHTALYWYRQSLGQGPEFLIYFQGTGAADDSGLPNDRFFAVRPEGSVSTLKIQRTERGDSAVYLCASSITGSDTQYFGPGTRLTVL.

The rearrangement links TRBV5-1 to TRBJ2-5; no clear D gene. The V gene lost 0 bases and the J gene lost 1 base, with 10 bases spanning the gap. Germline V gene data show CDR1 as SGHRS and CDR2 as YFSETQ. CDR3 length equals 15 residues. Here the CDR3 DNA reads TGCGCCAGCAGCTTGGCCATTTCGATCCAAGAGACCCAGTACTTC. Encoded protein: CASSLAISIQETQYF.

The chain's CDR3 is CASGGGAGAPTYEQYF. CDR3 DNA sequence: TGTGCCAGCGGGGGCGGAGCGGGGGCGCCCACCTACGAGCAGTACTTC. The chain employs TRBV7-2 and TRBJ2-7; 8 bases map to TRBD2. The V gene end was trimmed by 8 bases and the J gene end by 2 bases; junction bases not matched to a gene: 14. The CDR3 length is 16 residues. Germline assignment: CDR1 SGHTA and CDR2 FQGNSA.

The chain couples TRBV6-5 to TRBJ2-2; 7 bases agree with TRBD2. The CDR3 extends over 15 amino acids. V trimming: 6 bases; J trimming: 3 bases; junction bases outside the gene matches: 7. Germline assignment: CDR1 MNHEY and CDR2 SVGAGI. CDR3 amino acids: CASRRLAMDTGELFF. Written as DNA, the CDR3 is TGTGCCAGCAGAAGACTAGCTATGGACACCGGGGAGCTGTTTTTT.

The rearrangement links TRBV5-1 to TRBJ1-2; TRBD1 might be the D (6 bases). The germline V and J ends were trimmed by 3 bases and 6 bases, with 15 bases remaining between them. Germline lookup yields CDR1 SGHRS and CDR2 YFSETQ. The CDR3 is made up of 14 amino acids. CDR3 loop: CASSSLTGSNGYTF. In nucleotides, the CDR3 is TGCGCCAGCAGCTCGCTGACAGGTTCAAATGGCTACACCTTC.

This clone was detected only once. The chain carries TRBV19 and TRBJ2-7, with 8 bases aligning to TRBD2. CDR1 is LNHDA and CDR2 is SQIVND in the germline V gene (reference sequence). The CDR3 is made up of 15 amino acids. Trimming at V came to 3 bases and at J to 3 bases, leaving 7 bases not matched to a gene. This CDR3 reads CASSMASGLFYEQYF. CDR3 in DNA: TGTGCCAGTAGTATGGCTAGCGGGTTGTTCTACGAGCAGTACTTC.

The chain links TRBV14 to TRBJ2-4, with D uncertain. The CDR3 covers 14 residues. Germline CDR1 is SGHDN and CDR2 is FVKESK. Trimming cost V 2 bases and J 0 bases, with 5 bases left between them. CDR3 in amino acids: CASSQTVAKNIQYF. As DNA, the CDR3 is TGTGCCAGCAGCCAAACGGTAGCCAAAAACATTCAGTACTTC.

This clone showed up just once. The rearrangement links TRBV2 to TRBJ2-5; tentative D call: TRBD2 (7 bases). The last part of the DNA fits TRBJ2-7 better; the J call may be wrong. This CDR3 has 14 residues. Per germline, CDR1 SNHLY and CDR2 FYNNEI. The CDR3: CASTPGGLSYEQYF. The CDR3 DNA sequence: TGTGCCAGCACCCCCGGGGGGCTATCCTACGAGCAGTACTTC.

The chain uses TRBV5-1 and TRBJ2-3, with D possibly being TRBD2 (5 bases). The length of the CDR3 is 14 residues. V lost 4 bases and J lost 2, with 11 bases in between. Germline V gives CDR1 SGHRS, CDR2 YFSETQ. In DNA, the CDR3 is TGCGCCAGCAGCCCTGACTACCACACAGATACGCAGTATTTT. Its protein product is CASSPDYHTDTQYF. Full variable domain (rest looked up from reference TRBV5-1 and TRBJ2-3): KAGVTQTPRYLIKTRGQQVTLSCSPISGHRSVSWYQQTPGQGLQFLFEYFSETQRNKGNFPGRFSGRQFSNSRSEMNVSTLELGDSALYLCASSPDYHTDTQYFGPGTRLTVL.

The J gene is TRBJ2-5, the V gene TRBV29-1; a weak D match, TRBD2 (6 bases). Per the germline V gene, CDR1 is SQVTM and CDR2 is ANQGSEA. Between the trimmed V and J ends, which lost 8 bases and 4 bases, there was a span of 17 bases. This CDR3 has 13 amino acids. The CDR3 reads CSFQPGGRETQYF. The CDR3 nucleotides read TGCAGCTTCCAACCCGGGGGTAGAGAGACCCAGTACTTC.

V and J are TRBV27 and TRBJ1-1; D is unresolved. The CDR3 loop spans 14 amino acids. The germline V gene has CDR1 MNHEY and CDR2 SMNVEV (reference sequence). The V end was cut by 4 bases, the J end by 3 bases, with 12 bases between. The CDR3 reads CASSSWERHTEAFF. The CDR3 DNA follows: TGTGCCAGCAGTTCCTGGGAGAGGCACACTGAAGCTTTCTTT.

The J gene is TRBJ1-1, the V gene TRBV7-2, with D possibly being TRBD1 (6 bases). CDR3 length: 14 amino acids. The V end lost 5 bases, the J end lost 2 bases, and 12 bases lay between the germline ends. Germline values: CDR1 SGHTA, CDR2 FQGNSA. The chain's CDR3 is CASSPQGLNTEAFF. CDR3 nucleotide sequence: TGTGCCAGCAGCCCTCAGGGGTTAAACACTGAAGCTTTCTTT.

The genes are TRBV29-1 and TRBJ1-2; D not resolved. V was cut by 6 bases and J by 5 bases, with 4 bases left in between. The CDR3 consists of 9 residues. Germline V CDR1 and CDR2: SQVTM, ANQGSEA. The CDR3 DNA follows: TGCAGCGTCGATTATGGCTACACCTTC. Translation gives CSVDYGYTF.

This chain connects TRBV2 to TRBJ1-6; 9 nucleotides line up with TRBD1. CDR1 is SNHLY and CDR2 is FYNNEI in the germline V gene. After removal of 10 bases from V and 4 bases from J, the junction contained 8 bases not matched to a gene. The CDR3 is 15 residues long. The CDR3 region has the DNA TGTGCCACCCGAGGACAGGGGCCTTATAATTCACCCCTCCACTTT. The encoded protein is CATRGQGPYNSPLHF.

The chain links TRBV10-3 to TRBJ2-7, with a tentative D call TRBD1 (5 bases). CDR1 is ENHRY, CDR2 SYGVKD, per germline. V was trimmed by 4 bases and J by 2 bases, leaving 6 bases between them. The CDR3 is 12 amino acids. The CDR3 here is CAISGTTYEQYF. The CDR3, as DNA: TGTGCCATCAGTGGGACAACCTACGAGCAGTACTTC.

The J gene is TRBJ1-2, the V gene TRBV19; a possible D gene is TRBD1 (5 bases). The CDR3 is 16 amino acids. CDR1 and CDR2 (germline): LNHDA, SQIVND (reference sequence). V lost 3 bases and J lost 4, with 18 bases in between. The CDR3, as DNA: TGTGCCAGTAGTATCGGGACGGTTGGTAACGTCTATGGCTACACCTTC. It yields the protein CASSIGTVGNVYGYTF.

The genes are TRBV4-1 and TRBJ2-3, with no clear D. Germline CDR1 reads MGHRA; CDR2 reads YSYEKL. V was shortened by 1 base and J by 0 bases, with 14 bases between the two germline ends. This CDR3 comprises 17 residues. The CDR3 nucleotides are TGCGCCAGCAGCCAAGTCGTCACCCAGACTAGCACAGATACGCAGTATTTT. The encoded protein is CASSQVVTQTSTDTQYF.